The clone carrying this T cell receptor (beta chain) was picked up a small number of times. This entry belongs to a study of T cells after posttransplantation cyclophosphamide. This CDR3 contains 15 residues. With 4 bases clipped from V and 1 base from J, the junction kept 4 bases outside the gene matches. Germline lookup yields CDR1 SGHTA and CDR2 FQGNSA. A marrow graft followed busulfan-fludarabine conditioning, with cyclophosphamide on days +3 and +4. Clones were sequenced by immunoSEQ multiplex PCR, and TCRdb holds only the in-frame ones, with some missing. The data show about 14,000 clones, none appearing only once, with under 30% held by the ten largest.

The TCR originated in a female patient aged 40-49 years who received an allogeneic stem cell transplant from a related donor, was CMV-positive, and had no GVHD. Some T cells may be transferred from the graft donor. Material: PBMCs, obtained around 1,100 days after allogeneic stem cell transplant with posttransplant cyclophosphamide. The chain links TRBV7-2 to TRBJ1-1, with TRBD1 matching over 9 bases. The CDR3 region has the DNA TGTGCCAGCAGCTCCCGGACAGGGGAGAACACTGAAGCTTTCTTT. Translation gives CASSSRTGENTEAFF.